A single sample gave rise to the 22 T cell receptor beta chains below, sequenced in a study of lymphopenia after photon versus proton radiotherapy. TCRdb's copy holds only in-frame clones and misses some; the assay was immunoSEQ multiplex PCR. The sample contains 25,000 to 35,000 clones, 87% of which appear only once. The source material was peripheral blood, sampled from a patient treated with proton-based radiotherapy. The receptor set was obtained from a woman aged 55-69 years with cholangiocarcinoma. Some clones in this sample may be carry-over from other donors' samples.

The CDR3 DNA follows: TGTGCCAGCAGTACCCGGGCCCCCCTCTACGAGCAGTACTTC. It specifies CASSTRAPLYEQYF. This chain uses TRBV6-6 with TRBJ2-7, with D unclear. Germline V CDR1 and CDR2: MNHNY, SVGAGI (reference sequence). Trimming shortened V by 5 bases and J by 3 bases, and 14 bases separated the two germline ends. This CDR3 has 14 residues.

The genes are TRBV7-2 and TRBJ1-2, with D hard to call. Trimming stripped 4 bases from V and 8 bases from J, with 17 bases between. The CDR3 runs to 14 residues. The germline CDR1 and CDR2 sequences are SGHTA and FQGNSA. The CDR3 sequence: CASSWAREEGGYTF. CDR3 nucleotide sequence: TGTGCCAGCAGCTGGGCTCGGGAGGAAGGAGGCTACACCTTC.

This clone was seen only a few times. The rearrangement links TRBV27 to TRBJ1-1, with D uncertain. The germline V gene has CDR1 MNHEY and CDR2 SMNVEV (reference sequence). The CDR3 runs 12 residues. The V end lost 4 bases, the J end lost 5 bases, and 8 bases lay between the germline ends. The CDR3 nucleotides read TGTGCCAGCAGTTCTTTGGGTACTGAAGCTTTCTTT. It specifies CASSSLGTEAFF.

This chain links TRBV7-2 with TRBJ1-5, with TRBD1 as a possible D gene (6 bases). V was shortened by 1 base and J by 6 bases, with 22 bases between the two germline ends. This CDR3 is 18 amino acids long. The germline V gene encodes CDR1 SGHTA and CDR2 FQGNSA. CDR3 nucleotide sequence: TGTGCCAGCAGCTTAGACATAGCCCCGGGACACCTTTTTCAGCCCCAGCATTTT. Amino acid sequence: CASSLDIAPGHLFQPQHF.

The chain is built from TRBV12-5 and TRBJ2-1; D is unresolved. Germline-derived CDR1 and CDR2 are LGHNT and FRNRAP. The CDR3 contains 16 residues. V lost 2 bases and J 0 bases, leaving 11 bases between the germline ends. CDR3: CASGLQKSSSYNEQFF. The CDR3 DNA follows: TGTGCTAGTGGTTTGCAGAAGTCAAGCTCCTACAATGAGCAGTTCTTC.

This clone occurred once. This chain joins TRBV7-9 and TRBJ2-5, with no clear D. Trimming stripped 1 base from V and 7 bases from J, with 10 bases between. Germline-derived CDR1 and CDR2 are SEHNR and FQNEAQ (reference sequence). This CDR3 is built from 13 residues. The CDR3: CASSLGPSGTQYF. CDR3 nucleotides: TGTGCCAGCAGCTTAGGTCCCTCCGGGACCCAGTACTTC.

V and J are TRBV4-1 and TRBJ1-1; 10 nucleotides line up with TRBD1. Germline CDR1 is MGHRA and CDR2 is YSYEKL. CDR3 length equals 18 residues. With 4 bases clipped from V and 4 bases from J, the junction kept 15 bases outside the gene matches. This chain's CDR3 is CASSPNPGTGVSFTEAFF. The CDR3 region has the DNA TGCGCCAGCAGCCCGAACCCCGGGACAGGGGTTTCGTTCACTGAAGCTTTCTTT.

The gene calls are TRBV7-2 and TRBJ2-5, with no clear D. Germline V gives CDR1 SGHTA, CDR2 FQGNSA. V dropped 5 bases and J dropped 4 bases, with 8 bases sitting between them. The CDR3 consists of 12 residues. CDR3 residues: CASSPQRETQYF. The CDR3 DNA is TGTGCCAGCAGCCCACAAAGAGAGACCCAGTACTTC.

V usage is TRBV5-1 and J usage is TRBJ2-1; D remains unclear. Germline V lookup: CDR1 SGHRS, CDR2 YFSETQ. CDR3 length equals 15 residues. With 1 base removed from V and 0 bases from J, the gap between germline ends came to 8 bases. This CDR3 reads CASSLTDSSYNEQFF. The CDR3 coding sequence is TGCGCCAGCAGCTTGACGGATAGCTCCTACAATGAGCAGTTCTTC.

This chain links TRBV9 with TRBJ2-1; weak D call: TRBD2 (6 bases). CDR1 is SGDLS, CDR2 YYNGEE, per germline. V shed 2 bases and J shed 3 bases, with 18 bases lying between them. The CDR3 loop spans 17 amino acids. The DNA of the CDR3 is TGTGCCAGCAGCGTGGACCCGGGGGAGGCCGACTACAATGAGCAGTTCTTC. Its translation: CASSVDPGEADYNEQFF.

The chain joins TRBV7-9 to TRBJ2-5; 13 nucleotides line up with TRBD2. V was clipped by 5 bases and J by 0 bases; unmatched bases: 9. Germline V lookup: CDR1 SEHNR, CDR2 FQNEAQ (reference sequence). There are 18 residues in the CDR3. The CDR3 sequence is CASSPETTSGGYQETQYF. The CDR3 DNA sequence: TGTGCCAGCAGCCCCGAAACGACTAGCGGGGGGTACCAAGAGACCCAGTACTTC. The whole variable domain, filled in from reference TRBV7-9 and TRBJ2-5, reads DTGVSQNPRHKITKRGQNVTFRCDPISEHNRLYWYRQTLGQGPEFLTYFQNEAQLEKSRLLSDRFSAERPKGSFSTLEIQRTEQGDSAMYLCASSPETTSGGYQETQYFGPGTRLLVL.

The rearrangement links TRBV14 to TRBJ2-1; D ambiguous. Germline V gene data show CDR1 as SGHDN and CDR2 as FVKESK. The CDR3 sequence is 15 residues long. V was shortened by 4 bases and J by 2 bases, with 12 bases between the two germline ends. Here the CDR3 DNA reads TGTGCCAGCAGCCCCCTTAGTCCCCCCTACAATGAGCAGTTCTTC. It yields the protein CASSPLSPPYNEQFF.

The chain combines TRBV29-1 with TRBJ1-2, with unresolved D. V shed 4 bases and J shed 5 bases, with 5 bases lying between them. Germline loops: CDR1 SQVTM, CDR2 ANQGSEA. This CDR3 region has 10 residues. CDR3 DNA: TGCAGCGTTGGAGCTTATGGCTACACCTTC. Protein product: CSVGAYGYTF.

This rearrangement joins TRBV10-1 to TRBJ2-5; 8 bases line up with TRBD1. The V gene end was trimmed by 5 bases and the J gene end by 3 bases; junction bases not matched to a gene: 2. The CDR3 length is 13 residues. Germline assignment: CDR1 WNHNN and CDR2 SYGVQD (reference sequence). The CDR3 here is CASSKTGEETQYF. CDR3 DNA sequence: TGCGCCAGCAGTAAGACAGGGGAAGAGACCCAGTACTTC.

This chain links TRBV20-1 with TRBJ2-1; D call uncertain. The germline V gene has CDR1 DFQATT and CDR2 SNEGSKA (reference sequence). The ends were cut back, 2 bases at V and 7 bases at J, with 6 bases in the middle. This CDR3 has 11 amino acids. Written as DNA, the CDR3 is TGCAGTGCTAGACCTAGTAATGAGCAGTTCTTC. This codes for CSARPSNEQFF.

The CDR3 reads CASSIQADQPQHF. The CDR3 nucleotides are TGTGCCAGTAGTATACAGGCCGATCAGCCCCAGCATTTT. The chain recombines TRBV19 with TRBJ1-5; D not resolved. Trimming stripped 2 bases from V and 5 bases from J, with 7 bases between. The CDR3 is 13 residues long. Per the germline V gene, CDR1 is LNHDA and CDR2 is SQIVND (reference sequence).

The CDR3 sequence is CASSPAGALGGYTF. In DNA form, the CDR3 reads TGTGCCAGCTCACCCGCAGGGGCTCTAGGAGGCTACACCTTC. The chain uses TRBV18 and TRBJ1-2; TRBD1 might be the D (6 bases). The CDR3 totals 14 residues. Germline V gene data show CDR1 as KGHSH and CDR2 as LQKENI. V was trimmed by 3 bases and J by 8 bases, leaving 16 bases between them.

The genes are TRBV30 and TRBJ2-3; 7 nucleotides agree with TRBD1. J lost 4 bases, V lost 2 bases, and 6 bases had no gene match. The CDR3 has 14 residues. In germline, CDR1 is GTSNPN, CDR2 SVGIG (reference sequence). The CDR3 sequence is CAWSTRQGSDTQYF. CDR3 nucleotide sequence: TGTGCCTGGAGTACGCGACAGGGATCAGATACGCAGTATTTT.

V is TRBV7-6 and J is TRBJ2-1; 14 bases agree with TRBD2. Germline V gene lookup returns CDR1 SGHVS and CDR2 FNYEAQ. Trimming cost V 5 bases and J 8 bases; bases outside gene matches: 11. The CDR3 spans 17 residues. In DNA form, the CDR3 reads TGTGCCAGCAGCCCCTTCATGACTAGCGGGAGGGTAGATGAGCAGTTCTTC. Protein product: CASSPFMTSGRVDEQFF.

The V gene is TRBV7-6, the J gene TRBJ2-3; D possibly corresponds to TRBD2 (6 bases). With 4 bases removed from V and 2 bases from J, the gap between germline ends came to 16 bases. This CDR3 spans 16 amino acids. Germline CDR1 SGHVS, CDR2 FNYEAQ. CDR3 bases: TGTGCCAGCAGCTCCGGGAGTTGGGGTACCACAGATACGCAGTATTTT. Translated: CASSSGSWGTTDTQYF.

The chain combines TRBV7-8 with TRBJ2-7; 9 nucleotides agree with TRBD2. Trimming at V came to 1 base and at J to 4 bases, leaving 2 bases not matched to a gene. The germline gives CDR1 SGHVS, CDR2 FQNEAQ. The CDR3 spans 14 residues. This chain's CDR3 is CASSLGREGYEQYF. Written as DNA, the CDR3 is TGTGCCAGCAGCTTAGGGCGGGAGGGTTACGAGCAGTACTTC. The whole variable domain, filled in from reference TRBV7-8 and TRBJ2-7, reads GAGVSQSPRYKVAKRGQDVALRCDPISGHVSLFWYQQALGQGPEFLTYFQNEAQLDKSGLPSDRFFAERPEGSVSTLKIQRTQQEDSAVYLCASSLGREGYEQYFGPGTRLTVT.

This clone showed up just once. This rearrangement joins TRBV4-2 to TRBJ2-7; D may be TRBD2 (6 bases). Germline V gives CDR1 LGHNA, CDR2 YNFKEQ. V lost 8 bases to trimming and J lost 4 bases, with 18 bases between them. This CDR3 comprises 14 residues. The CDR3 loop reads CASRSSGDTYEQYF. CDR3 in DNA: TGTGCCAGCCGCAGCTCGGGAGACACTTACGAGCAGTACTTC.